The sequence of this TCR beta chain was determined in a study of shared clonotypes between healthy human individuals. On the study more broadly: A donor's plate count was three for CD4 naive and three for CD4 memory; CD8 naive had two and CD8 memory one.

Points from the study as a whole: Generally, estimated richness proved larger in naive subsets than it did in memory subsets. Clonotypes shared by all four sorted-subset donors had higher generation probabilities than non-shared clonotypes.

At deep level, the assay was performed. Libraries were prepared by immunoSEQ multiplex PCR; TCRdb keeps only in-frame clonotypes and omits some of them. The table shows over 1.4 million clones, with about 96% occurring only once. J lost 3 bases, V lost 3 bases, and 6 bases had no gene match. CDR1 is SGHTA, CDR2 FQGNSA, per germline. The CDR3 contains 16 residues. On this clone itself: Its target is not known.

Material for sequencing was naive CD4+ T cells sorted from blood. The subset: CD45RA+ positively selected. The V call is TRBV7-2, the J call TRBJ2-7, with 12 positions matching TRBD2. The sequence was obtained from a man aged 30 to 39 in good health. The CDR3 is CASSFVGTSGYYEQYF. The DNA for the CDR3 is TGTGCCAGCAGCTTCGTTGGGACTAGCGGGTACTACGAGCAGTACTTC.